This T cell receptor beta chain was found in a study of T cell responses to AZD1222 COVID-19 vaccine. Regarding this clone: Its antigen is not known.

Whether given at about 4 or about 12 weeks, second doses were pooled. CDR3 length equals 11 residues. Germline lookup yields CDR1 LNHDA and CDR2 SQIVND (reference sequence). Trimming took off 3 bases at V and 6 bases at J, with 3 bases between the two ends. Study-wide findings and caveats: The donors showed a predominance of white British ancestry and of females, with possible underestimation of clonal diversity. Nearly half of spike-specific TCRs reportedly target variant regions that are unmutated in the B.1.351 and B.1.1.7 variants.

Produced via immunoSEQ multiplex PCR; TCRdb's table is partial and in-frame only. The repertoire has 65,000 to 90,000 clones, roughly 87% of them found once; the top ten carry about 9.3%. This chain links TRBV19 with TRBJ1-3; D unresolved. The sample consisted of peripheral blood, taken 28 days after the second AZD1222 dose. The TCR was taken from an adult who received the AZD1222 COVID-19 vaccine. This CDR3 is CASSILNTIYF. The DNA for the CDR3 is TGTGCCAGTAGTATTTTAAACACCATATATTTT.